The 27 T cell receptor beta chains below all came from one sample that was sequenced in a study of blood T cell repertoires in COVID-19. This table comes from immunoSEQ multiplex PCR, and its TCRdb copy is limited to in-frame clones, with some not included. The data hold about 320,000 clones, with approximately 88% observed a single time. The sample was PBMCs or T cells enriched from blood (not recorded which). The receptors here all came from a man between 25 and 39 years old who had recovered from COVID-19.

The chain employs TRBV6-4 and TRBJ1-4; maybe TRBD1 (5 bases). The CDR3 spans 17 residues. Germline CDR1 reads MRHNA; CDR2 reads SNTAGT. Trimming cost V 7 bases and J 3 bases, with 21 bases left between them. The CDR3 nucleotides read TGTGCCAGCAACCCTGTGGAGGGGCCCCCGGCTAATGAAAAACTGTTTTTT. Amino acid sequence: CASNPVEGPPANEKLFF.

The chain is built from TRBV15 and TRBJ1-5, with TRBD1 identical over 7 bases. This CDR3 is 15 amino acids long. CDR1 LNHNV and CDR2 YYDKDF come from the germline V gene (reference sequence). Germline trimming cut 1 base from V and 6 bases from J; bases unmatched to any gene: 6. The CDR3 DNA is TGTGCCACCAGCAGAGTTACAGGGGCCGGTCAGCCCCAGCATTTT. As protein: CATSRVTGAGQPQHF.

The chain is built from TRBV5-6 and TRBJ1-2; 9 positions match TRBD1. In germline, CDR1 is SGHDT, CDR2 YYEEEE. J was trimmed by 7 bases and V by 4 bases; bases with no gene match: 5. This CDR3 contains 13 residues. The CDR3 DNA is TGTGCCAGCAGCCTGGACAGGGGTTCTGGCTACACCTTC. It encodes CASSLDRGSGYTF.

The chain uses TRBV15 and TRBJ2-5; 10 bases match TRBD2. Germline V gene sequence: CDR1 LNHNV, CDR2 YYDKDF (reference sequence). The CDR3 consists of 14 residues. Trimming took 3 bases from V and 5 from J; bases not matched to a gene: 3. The CDR3 DNA reads TGTGCCACCAGCAGTAGCGGGGGGTGGGAGACCCAGTACTTC. This translates into CATSSSGGWETQYF. Full variable domain (rest looked up from reference TRBV15 and TRBJ2-5): DAMVIQNPRYQVTQFGKPVTLSCSQTLNHNVMYWYQQKSSQAPKLLFHYYDKDFNNEADTPDNFQSRRPNTSFCFLDIRSPGLGDTAMYLCATSSSGGWETQYFGPGTRLLVL.

A note on this clone: The identical CDR3 is also encoded by other nucleotide sequences in the sample. J is TRBJ1-4 and V is TRBV5-1, with D maybe TRBD1 (6 bases). Trimming cost V 2 bases and J 4 bases, with 9 bases left between them. CDR1 and CDR2 from the germline V gene are SGHRS and YFSETQ. There are 14 residues in the CDR3. CDR3 loop: CASSLGGSNEKLFF. CDR3 nucleotides: TGCGCCAGCAGCTTAGGGGGTAGTAATGAAAAACTGTTTTTT.

J is TRBJ2-1 and V is TRBV5-1; D is unresolved. With 0 bases removed from V and 7 bases from J, the gap between germline ends came to 8 bases. Germline-derived CDR1 and CDR2 are SGHRS and YFSETQ. This CDR3 region has 13 residues. CDR3 protein: CASSLARHNEQFF. CDR3 nucleotide sequence: TGCGCCAGCAGCTTGGCCAGGCATAATGAGCAGTTCTTC.

CDR3 DNA: TGTGCCAGCAGTGTCCTAGAAGAGCGGGGGGGCCAGTTCTTC. This encodes CASSVLEERGGQFF. The chain employs TRBV2 and TRBJ2-1, with TRBD2 matching 10 bases. The germline gives CDR1 SNHLY, CDR2 FYNNEI. This CDR3 has 14 amino acids. V trimming: 4 bases; J trimming: 13 bases; junction bases outside the gene matches: 10.

This clone showed up just once. The rearrangement uses TRBV20-1 and TRBJ2-1, with 11 bases aligning to TRBD2. The V gene's germline CDR1 is DFQATT and CDR2 SNEGSKA (reference sequence). CDR3 length equals 16 residues. Losses at the gene ends were 5 bases for V and 4 bases for J; bases not matched to a gene: 10. For the CDR3, the DNA is TGCAGTGCTTGTGTTAGCGGGGGGGCCGAATACAATGAGCAGTTCTTC. Translated, it gives CSACVSGGAEYNEQFF.

The chain has TRBV28 and TRBJ2-1; 7 positions agree with TRBD1. J was trimmed by 4 bases and V by 7 bases; bases with no gene match: 10. The CDR3 is 15 residues long. Germline assignment: CDR1 MDHEN and CDR2 SYDVKM. The DNA of the CDR3 is TGTGCCAGCACCCCAGGGACAGTTCGGTACAATGAGCAGTTCTTC. It encodes CASTPGTVRYNEQFF.

The CDR3 region has the DNA TGTGCCAGCACAACTCCGGGACAGATCTATGGCTACACCTTC. Amino acid sequence: CASTTPGQIYGYTF. V is TRBV28 and J is TRBJ1-2; 7 nucleotides agree with TRBD1. Germline-derived CDR1 and CDR2 are MDHEN and SYDVKM. J gave up 4 bases and V 7 bases, and 9 bases lay outside the gene matches. The CDR3 loop spans 14 amino acids.

The genes are TRBV18 and TRBJ2-7; D is ambiguous. The CDR3 sequence is 13 residues long. Germline CDR1 and CDR2: KGHSH and LQKENI. Trimming removed 3 bases at V and 3 bases at J, with 9 bases between. CDR3: CASSPLFSYEQYF. In DNA, the CDR3 is TGTGCCAGCTCACCTCTCTTCAGCTACGAGCAGTACTTC.

The chain recombines TRBV18 with TRBJ1-1; 7 bases fit TRBD1. Germline V gene data show CDR1 as KGHSH and CDR2 as LQKENI. CDR3 size: 14 residues. V gave up 3 bases and J gave up 3 bases; unmatched junction bases: 4. The CDR3 DNA reads as TGTGCCAGCTCACCCGACAGGGTTGACACTGAAGCTTTCTTT. Protein sequence: CASSPDRVDTEAFF. The variable domain in full, completed from reference TRBV18 and TRBJ1-1, reads NAGVMQNPRHLVRRRGQEARLRCSPMKGHSHVYWYRQLPEEGLKFMVYLQKENIIDESGMPKERFSAEFPKEGPSILRIQQVVRGDSAAYFCASSPDRVDTEAFFGQGTRLTVV.

This chain joins TRBV5-1 and TRBJ2-7; TRBD2 might be the D (6 bases). Looked up from germline, CDR1 is SGHRS and CDR2 is YFSETQ. The CDR3 is 15 residues long. Trimming took off 2 bases at V and 2 bases at J, with 14 bases between the two ends. This CDR3 is CASSFAGPNTYEQYF. The DNA of the CDR3 is TGCGCCAGCAGCTTTGCGGGGCCTAACACCTACGAGCAGTACTTC.

The rearrangement uses TRBV30 and TRBJ2-7; 7 bases are a match to TRBD1. The CDR3 covers 16 residues. Germline V gene lookup returns CDR1 GTSNPN and CDR2 SVGIG (reference sequence). V was pared by 4 bases and J by 3 bases, with 15 bases of the junction left unmatched. As DNA, the CDR3 is TGTGCCTGGATCTCCCCTCTGGGGGCAGGGGGCTACGAGCAGTACTTC. Protein sequence: CAWISPLGAGGYEQYF. Full variable domain (missing parts from reference TRBV30 and TRBJ2-7): SQTIHQWPATLVQPVGSPLSLECTVEGTSNPNLYWYRQAAGRGLQLLFYSVGIGQISSEVPQNLSASRPQDRQFILSSKKLLLSDSGFYLCAWISPLGAGGYEQYFGPGTRLTVT.

The chain recombines TRBV9 with TRBJ2-1, with D possibly TRBD1 on 6 matching bases. The ends were cut back, 3 bases at V and 4 bases at J, with 14 bases in the middle. The germline gives CDR1 SGDLS, CDR2 YYNGEE. The CDR3 has 15 amino acids. This CDR3 reads CASSATGTRYNEQFF. The CDR3 DNA is TGTGCCAGCAGCGCCACAGGGACGCGGTACAATGAGCAGTTCTTC.

V and J are TRBV3-1 (or the pseudogene TRBV3-2) and TRBJ2-3; 7 bases line up with TRBD1. Trimming took 4 bases from V and 8 from J; bases not matched to a gene: 6. The CDR3 is 13 residues long. In germline, CDR1 is LGHDT, CDR2 YNNKEL (reference sequence). DNA of the CDR3: TGTGCCAGCAGCCCAACTGACAGGGCTACGCAGTATTTT. It is translated as CASSPTDRATQYF.

The chain links TRBV2 to TRBJ1-6; D is uncertain. Looked up from germline, CDR1 is SNHLY and CDR2 is FYNNEI. The CDR3 sequence is 13 residues long. V lost 7 bases and J 7 bases, leaving 11 bases between the germline ends. CDR3 DNA: TGTGCCAGCATAAGGGAGGGAAATTCACCCCTCCACTTT. Protein product: CASIREGNSPLHF.

The V call is TRBV5-4, the J call TRBJ1-2; no definite D call. The germline V gene has CDR1 SGHNT and CDR2 YYREEE (reference sequence). The CDR3 loop spans 14 amino acids. V shed 0 bases and J shed 0 bases, with 6 bases lying between them. CDR3 DNA sequence: TGTGCCAGCAGCTTGGCTATCTCTAACTATGGCTACACCTTC. Translating gives CASSLAISNYGYTF.

This clone turned up a few times. The rearrangement links TRBV5-1 to TRBJ1-3; TRBD1 matches at 12 bases. Per germline, CDR1 SGHRS and CDR2 YFSETQ. Trimming took 4 bases from V and 9 from J; bases not matched to a gene: 11. The CDR3 has 16 residues. CDR3 in amino acids: CASSPSGQGAGRTIYF. DNA of the CDR3: TGCGCCAGCAGCCCTTCGGGACAGGGGGCCGGCCGCACCATATATTTT. Looking up the rest from reference TRBV5-1 and TRBJ1-3 gives the full variable domain: KAGVTQTPRYLIKTRGQQVTLSCSPISGHRSVSWYQQTPGQGLQFLFEYFSETQRNKGNFPGRFSGRQFSNSRSEMNVSTLELGDSALYLCASSPSGQGAGRTIYFGEGSWLTVV.

V is TRBV5-1 and J is TRBJ2-5; 10 bases agree with TRBD2. The ends lost 4 bases at V and 5 bases at J; junction bases unmatched: 2. CDR1 SGHRS and CDR2 YFSETQ come from the germline V gene. The CDR3 extends over 13 amino acids. The CDR3 protein is CASSHSGGETQYF. DNA for the CDR3: TGCGCCAGCAGCCATAGCGGGGGGGAGACCCAGTACTTC.

The rearrangement links TRBV5-6 to TRBJ1-2, with 10 bases fitting TRBD1. The CDR3 runs to 16 residues. V was clipped by 3 bases and J by 4 bases; unmatched bases: 9. Germline assignment: CDR1 SGHDT and CDR2 YYEEEE. The CDR3 reads CASSSLTGGRSYGYTF. CDR3 coding DNA: TGTGCCAGCAGCTCCCTGACAGGGGGCAGAAGCTATGGCTACACCTTC.

The chain uses TRBV3-1 (or the pseudogene TRBV3-2) and TRBJ2-3, with D unresolved. V dropped 2 bases and J dropped 0 bases, with 9 bases sitting between them. Germline V CDR1 and CDR2: LGHDT, YNNKEL (reference sequence). The CDR3 has 15 amino acids. As DNA, the CDR3 is TGTGCCAGCAGCCAACCTGGCAGGAGCACAGATACGCAGTATTTT. Its protein product is CASSQPGRSTDTQYF.

This chain connects TRBV4-1 to TRBJ1-3, with TRBD1 matching over 8 bases. The CDR3 loop spans 16 amino acids. The J segment lost 3 bases and the V segment lost 4 bases, leaving 8 bases of the junction unmatched. The germline gives CDR1 MGHRA, CDR2 YSYEKL. The CDR3 region is CASSPGTGGSGNTIYF. CDR3 in DNA: TGCGCCAGCAGCCCGGGAACAGGGGGTAGTGGAAACACCATATATTTT.

V gene TRBV6-1 combines with J gene TRBJ2-4, with 12 bases lining up with TRBD1. Germline V lookup: CDR1 MNHNS, CDR2 SASEGT. The CDR3 consists of 17 residues. Trimming at V came to 2 bases and at J to 7 bases, leaving 9 bases not matched to a gene. The CDR3 DNA reads as TGTGCCAGCAGTGAATCTCCCGGGACAGGGGGCTTGAACATTCAGTACTTC. Translated, it gives CASSESPGTGGLNIQYF.

With regard to this clone: A junction boundary mismatches the germline segment, possibly from a read error. The chain couples TRBV5-6 to TRBJ2-4; D may be TRBD2 (5 bases). The CDR3 has 15 residues. The germline gives CDR1 SGHDT, CDR2 YYEEEE. CDR3 region: CASRLERLAKNIQYF. The CDR3, as DNA: TGTGCCAGCAGATTGGAGCGGTTAGCCAAAAACATTCAGTACTTC.

V usage is TRBV5-6 and J usage is TRBJ2-7; 13 bases fit TRBD2. The CDR3 loop spans 16 amino acids. Germline loops: CDR1 SGHDT, CDR2 YYEEEE. The V gene end was trimmed by 4 bases and the J gene end by 4 bases; junction bases not matched to a gene: 8. CDR3 sequence reads: CASSGYRGLAGYEQYF. DNA for the CDR3: TGTGCCAGCAGCGGATACAGGGGACTAGCGGGGTACGAGCAGTACTTC.

This sequence joins TRBV2 and TRBJ2-1, with D unclear. The germline CDR1 and CDR2 sequences are SNHLY and FYNNEI. V was trimmed by 3 bases and J by 10 bases, leaving 7 bases between them. The CDR3 contains 11 residues. CDR3 region: CASSEAREQFF. The CDR3 region has the DNA TGTGCCAGCAGTGAGGCTAGGGAGCAGTTCTTC.